One and the same sample provided the 10 T cell receptor beta chains below, sequenced in a study of blood T cell repertoires in COVID-19. Produced via immunoSEQ multiplex PCR; TCRdb's table is partial and in-frame only. Among 200,000 to 250,000 clones listed, 88% were seen once. Material for sequencing was PBMCs or T cells enriched from blood (not recorded which). All receptors derive from a woman under 40 who had been exposed to COVID-19.

The gene calls are TRBV28 and TRBJ1-5, with a tentative D call TRBD1 (6 bases). CDR1 and CDR2 (germline): MDHEN, SYDVKM. With 6 bases removed from V and 3 bases from J, the gap between germline ends came to 15 bases. This CDR3 region has 15 residues. The CDR3 sequence is CASRRDRPSNQPQHF. The CDR3 bases are TGTGCCAGCAGAAGAGACAGGCCCTCCAATCAGCCCCAGCATTTT.

V is TRBV18 and J is TRBJ2-7; 7 nucleotides agree with TRBD1. The CDR3 is 13 residues long. Germline V gene lookup returns CDR1 KGHSH and CDR2 LQKENI. After removal of 3 bases from V and 5 bases from J, the junction contained 4 bases not matched to a gene. DNA of the CDR3: TGTGCCAGCTCACCTCGACAGGGAGACGAGCAGTACTTC. Protein: CASSPRQGDEQYF.

The chain has TRBV19 and TRBJ2-3; D unclear. Looked up from germline, CDR1 is LNHDA and CDR2 is SQIVND (reference sequence). With 0 bases removed from V and 3 bases from J, the gap between germline ends came to 7 bases. The CDR3 runs to 14 residues. As DNA, the CDR3 is TGTGCCAGTAGTATAGATGTCGGGACAGATACGCAGTATTTT. It yields the protein CASSIDVGTDTQYF.

The chain links TRBV6-1 to TRBJ2-3, with 10 bases aligning to TRBD1. Germline V gene sequence: CDR1 MNHNS, CDR2 SASEGT. V dropped 1 base and J dropped 4; count of bases not matched to a gene: 2. CDR3 length: 15 amino acids. The DNA of the CDR3 is TGTGCCAGCAGTGAAGAGACAGGGGGCGCAGATACGCAGTATTTT. Translating gives CASSEETGGADTQYF.

This clone has more than one count but fewer than ten. This chain uses TRBV6-1 with TRBJ2-2; 7 nucleotides match TRBD2. CDR1 and CDR2 from the germline V gene are MNHNS and SASEGT. This CDR3 is 18 amino acids long. V was clipped by 2 bases and J by 0 bases; unmatched bases: 9. The CDR3: CASSETLSGGSNTGELFF. In DNA form, the CDR3 reads TGTGCCAGCAGTGAAACGCTCTCCGGGGGGTCGAACACCGGGGAGCTGTTTTTT.

The CDR3 DNA sequence: TGTGCCAGCAGCTCCCCACTGACAGGGGGCGAGGAAAAACTGTTTTTT. It is translated as CASSSPLTGGEEKLFF. The chain has TRBV5-4 and TRBJ1-4; TRBD1 aligns across 10 bases. V dropped 3 bases and J dropped 8; count of bases not matched to a gene: 10. This CDR3 is built from 16 residues. CDR1 SGHNT and CDR2 YYREEE come from the germline V gene (reference sequence).

This clone was seen once. CDR3 sequence (DNA): TGTGCCAGCGTCACAGAACCCGTTCTTGGCTACACCTTC. Protein product: CASVTEPVLGYTF. The gene calls are TRBV28 and TRBJ1-2; no reliable D call. Germline CDR1 reads MDHEN; CDR2 reads SYDVKM. The V gene lost 8 bases and the J gene lost 7 bases, with 17 bases spanning the gap. The CDR3 is 13 amino acids.

This clone has a single count. The chain joins TRBV2 to TRBJ2-1; TRBD2 matches at 11 bases. CDR3 length equals 15 residues. The J segment lost 3 bases and the V segment lost 6 bases, leaving 4 bases of the junction unmatched. Germline lookup yields CDR1 SNHLY and CDR2 FYNNEI. Written as DNA, the CDR3 is TGTGCCAGCAGCAAGACTAGCGGGAACTACAATGAGCAGTTCTTC. Its protein product is CASSKTSGNYNEQFF.

The chain combines TRBV4-1 with TRBJ1-3; D is uncertain. The CDR3 covers 17 residues. Germline V CDR1 and CDR2: MGHRA, YSYEKL. V gave up 3 bases and J gave up 0 bases, with 15 bases separating them. CDR3 protein: CASSQFQAPSSGNTIYF. CDR3 in DNA: TGCGCCAGCAGCCAGTTCCAGGCCCCATCCTCTGGAAACACCATATATTTT.

This chain connects TRBV2 to TRBJ2-5; TRBD2 is a possible D gene (5 bases). Germline V lookup: CDR1 SNHLY, CDR2 FYNNEI. The CDR3 runs 15 residues. V lost 3 bases and J 2 bases, leaving 13 bases between the germline ends. The CDR3 here is CASSDASPWQETQYF. CDR3 nucleotides: TGTGCCAGCAGTGACGCTAGCCCGTGGCAAGAGACCCAGTACTTC.